This T cell receptor (beta chain) emerged from a study of cytomegalovirus exposure and HLA in healthy donors. V lost 10 bases, J lost 0 bases, and 10 bases lay in between. CDR3 length: 13 amino acids. CDR1 is MNHGY and CDR2 is SAAAGT in the germline V gene. PCR involved 60 Vbeta and 13 Jbeta primers. Assay used: immunoSEQ multiplex PCR; TCRdb lists only in-frame clones, some missing. The data show 65,000 to 80,000 clones, with about 78% seen just once and about 8.2% held by the top ten. This clone showed up just a few times. The clonotype was recovered from a woman in her thirties or forties in good health and CMV-seropositive. The rearrangement links TRBV6-8 to TRBJ1-5; D unclear. The source material was PBMCs. The CDR3 nucleotides read TGTGCCAACACGTCAGATAGCAATCAGCCCCAGCATTTT. It specifies CANTSDSNQPQHF.